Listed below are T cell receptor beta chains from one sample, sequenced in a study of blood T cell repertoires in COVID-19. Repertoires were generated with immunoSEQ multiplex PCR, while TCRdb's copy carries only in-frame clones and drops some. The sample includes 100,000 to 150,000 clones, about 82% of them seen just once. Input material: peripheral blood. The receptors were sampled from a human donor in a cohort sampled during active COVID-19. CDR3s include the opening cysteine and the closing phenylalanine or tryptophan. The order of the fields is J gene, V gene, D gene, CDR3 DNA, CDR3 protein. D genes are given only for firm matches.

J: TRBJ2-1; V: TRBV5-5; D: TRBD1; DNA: TGTGCCAGCAGAGGGAACCTCGGACAGGGGCAAAGTGAGCAGTTCTTC; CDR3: CASRGNLGQGQSEQFF
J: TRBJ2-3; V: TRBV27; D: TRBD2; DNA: TGTGCCAGCAGTTATCGTCTAGCGGAGATCAGCACAGATACGCAGTATTTT; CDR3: CASSYRLAEISTDTQYF
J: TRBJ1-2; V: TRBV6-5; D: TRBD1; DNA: TGTGCCAGCATTCCCGGGACAGGGAACTACGGCTACACCTTC; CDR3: CASIPGTGNYGYTF
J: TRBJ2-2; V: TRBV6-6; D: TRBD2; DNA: TGTGCCAGCCTACTAGCGGGAGGTAGCGGGGAGCTGTTTTTT; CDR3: CASLLAGGSGELFF
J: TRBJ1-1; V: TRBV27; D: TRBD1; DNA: TGTGCCAGCAGCAGCACAGGACAGGGTCAAGCTTTCTTT; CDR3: CASSSTGQGQAFF
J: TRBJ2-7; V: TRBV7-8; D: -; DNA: TGTGCCAGCGCCCACGAAGTGGGAGTGCTCACAAACGAGCAGTACTTC; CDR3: CASAHEVGVLTNEQYF
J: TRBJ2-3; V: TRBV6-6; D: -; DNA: TGTGCCAGCAGATCAGAGGGAGATACGCAGTATTTT; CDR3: CASRSEGDTQYF
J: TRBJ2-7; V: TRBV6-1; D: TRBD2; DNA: TGTGCCAGCAGTGGCGGAGGGACTAGCGGCTCCTACGAGCAGTACTTC; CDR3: CASSGGGTSGSYEQYF
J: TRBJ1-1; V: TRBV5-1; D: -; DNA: TGCGCCAGGACGAGGACCGGGACACTCCACACTGAAGCTTTCTTT; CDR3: CARTRTGTLHTEAFF
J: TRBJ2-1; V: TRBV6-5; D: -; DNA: TGTGCCAGCAGTCGACGGGGTAGCTCCTACAATGAGCAGTTCTTC; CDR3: CASSRRGSSYNEQFF
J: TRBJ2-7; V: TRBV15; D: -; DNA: TGTGCCACCAGCAGAGATCTCGGCTACGAGCAGTACTTC; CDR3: CATSRDLGYEQYF
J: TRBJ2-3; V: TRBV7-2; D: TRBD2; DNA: TGTGCCAGCAGCTTAGGGGGACTAGCGGGTCTCACAGATACGCAGTATTTT; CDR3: CASSLGGLAGLTDTQYF